This section outlines one T cell receptor beta chain sequence together with its context. Its antigen is unknown. No base quality information exists; no much larger clone differs at one position. The data were taken from a study of cytomegalovirus exposure and HLA in healthy donors (dated by TCRdb to the late 2010s). For the wider study: An earlier analysis of roughly 500 of the donors reported 276 Gb of sequence data and 117 million unique TCR beta sequences obtained from around 170 million T cells. An early release covering 550 to 700 HLA-typed donors comprised approximately 290 gigabases of sequencing data and 65 million to 100 million unique TCR sequences. Of the roughly 400 genotyped donors, 81% fell in the genetic ancestry cluster associated with self-reported Caucasian donors. The study was designed to test whether signatures of past pathogen exposure could be identified by cataloging public T cell receptors. The T cell repertoires of some 670 subjects were profiled by immunosequencing and related to cytomegalovirus serostatus. A separate validation cohort of 100 to 150 different subjects was used in addition to the roughly 640-subject first cohort. The study combined high-throughput TCR immunosequencing, statistical association of individual TCRs with disease status, and machine learning to predict cytomegalovirus infection status. A later analysis re-examined previously published TCR beta repertoires from about 700 donors and added high-resolution HLA genotyping to investigate patterns of TCR occurrence. The later analysis used no new phenotypic data to find candidate immune exposures, relying instead on TCR beta sequences and their occurrence across donors. An earlier analysis of around 640 of the donors used high-throughput TCR beta sequencing to judge whether each TCR beta V gene segment behaved as functional or pseudogenic. Donor age, sex, ethnicity and CMV serostatus were compiled together with the repertoire data. In a later genetic analysis, genome-wide SNP genotypes for 398 of the 666 donors were used, and that subset was treated as a discovery cohort. Every discovery cohort repertoire had been produced on one sequencing platform. HLA typing covered class I and class II loci at four-digit resolution. The number of donors typed differed by locus, with 629-630 for A, B, C, DRB1 and DQB1, 522 for DQA1, 600 to 610 for DPA1, and approximately 470 for DPB1. Roughly 5 DR-DQ haplotypes were handled as single units for association and clustering, since linkage in the cohort was strong. Among under 450 genotyped donors of the cohort, an average of around 240,000 unique TCR beta nucleotide sequences were sequenced per donor, around 20% of them non-productive.

The cohort comprised 666 healthy bone marrow donors. Cohort members were all nominally healthy when sampled, although unrecorded immune exposures were likely present. The donor was CMV seropositive and belonged to the group of 250 to 300 seropositive cohort members. Each donor provided a peripheral blood sample, and peripheral blood mononuclear cells were used for TCR beta sequencing. Genomic DNA extraction from the blood cell samples was performed with the Qiagen DNeasy Blood Extraction Kit. Libraries were made using the immunoSEQ multiplex PCR assay. The multiplex PCR relied on a mix of 60 forward primers for TCR Vbeta segments and 13 reverse primers for TCR Jbeta segments. Amplification of the CDR3 region of rearranged TCR beta genes was performed with a multiplex PCR assay on genomic DNA. On the Illumina HiSeq System, the amplified TCR beta libraries were sequenced as 87-base-pair reads. Under the source paper's analysis protocol: A later analysis tallied 75 million to 95 million unique TCR beta chains across the 700 or so repertoires, and roughly 11 million of those chains were shared by two or more donors. A nearest-neighbor algorithm error-corrected the raw reads and collapsed the reads into unique sequences, merging closely related sequences to remove PCR and sequencing errors. To assign V, D and J gene segments, CDR3 sequences were aligned to IMGT reference sequences. For a sequence to be retained, at least a six-nucleotide match to both a V gene segment and a J gene segment was required. Rearrangements were classified as productive when the CDR3 lacked stop codons and remained in frame with V and J, and all other rearrangements were classified as non-productive. CDR3 was defined according to IMGT convention as the region running from the second conserved V-encoded cysteine to the conserved J-encoded phenylalanine. Sequences without an unambiguous match to a single V gene segment were excluded from the earlier analysis of a few hundred of the donors. In an earlier analysis of roughly 500 of the donors, V segments were called functional above 56.7% productive rearrangements and were called segregating when the between-donor standard deviation exceeded 5%. A statistical classification framework was developed to diagnose cytomegalovirus status using the catalog of TCR beta chain sequences. V and J gene assignment, in a later analysis, came from comparing TCR nucleotide sequences with IMGT/GENE-DB human TR gene sequences. The TCRdist pipeline was used in a later analysis to assign CDR3 sequences and most-parsimonious VDJ recombination scenarios. In a later analysis, each TCR beta chain was defined by its CDR3 amino acid sequence together with its V-gene family, and reads lacking a unique V-gene family were excluded. As a way to deal with suspected cross-contamination and a sequencing artifact, a later analysis dropped hundreds of nucleotide sequences that were highly shared and had low generation probability. For each public chain, a later analysis derived a clonal expansion index from normalized ranks of inferred template counts within each repertoire. A later analysis computed generation probabilities with a VDJ recombination model fitted to out-of-frame rearrangements, and checked the results against IGoR. A later analysis scored TCR-TCR, TCR-HLA and TCR-CMV co-occurrence with hypergeometric tests, applying a repertoire-size bias correction to TCR pairs. False discovery rates were estimated in a later analysis by permuting HLA or CMV assignments 20 times. A later analysis grouped co-occurring TCRs with DBSCAN, adding TCRdist sequence similarity when clustering within HLA-allele-positive subsets. Repertoires with fewer than 30,000 or more than 120,000 public chains were left out of co-occurrence clustering, as were about 5 repertoires with anomalous nucleotide sharing. TCRdb took over this immuneACCESS table, retaining in-frame rearrangements with V and J assigned. Such tables are incomplete; in checked studies, under half of the missing clones stem from an unresolved V gene, and the remainder is unexplained. V, J and clone size were drawn from that table, and D and trimming were deduced from the DNA. This sample is represented by 100,000 to 150,000 clones; under 85% of them were singletons. Of the sample, roughly 6% is held by the ten largest clones.

On the study overall, not on this receptor specifically: Linkage disequilibrium might explain the correlated functional status among segregating V segments, but an unknown experimental factor could not be ruled out. According to a later analysis, most CMV-associated TCR beta chains appeared to be HLA-restricted, and the HLA associations seemed to be driven largely by CMV exposure. Immune exposure information for the cohort was limited to CMV serostatus. The classifier was reported to diagnose cytomegalovirus status with high specificity and sensitivity in both the original and validation cohorts. The study listed 164 TCR beta chains as associated with cytomegalovirus. In vitro tests confirmed that three of the cytomegalovirus-associated TCR beta chains recognize cytomegalovirus antigens. Because HLA typing was unavailable for some donors at each locus, only the typed subset was used in association tests. A later analysis associated about 17,000 TCR beta sequences with specific HLA alleles at a false discovery rate of 0.05. Only TCR beta chains were sequenced in this cohort, and the absence of alpha or paired-chain data limited detectable features. Most TCR sequences were seen in very few donors, while some public TCRs were found in many individuals. According to a later genetic analysis, donors in an Asian-associated ancestry cluster had fewer N-insertions in productive TCRs than the approximately 670-donor mean. Because the 87-base-pair reads could not distinguish some IMGT-functional V segments, including TRBV6-2 and TRBV6-3, those segments were excluded. In a later analysis, HLA-associated TCR beta chains showed more clonal expansion and lower generation probabilities than non-associated chains that were equally common. A further reported finding was that TCR beta sequences accurately predicted the HLA-A and HLA-B alleles for most subjects in the first cohort. According to a later analysis, parvovirus B19, influenza, CMV and Epstein-Barr virus appeared linked to several top co-occurrence clusters. A group of highly shared sequence variants was considered likely to be a technical artifact of the sequencing pipeline. In an earlier analysis of under 600 of the donors, most TCR beta V segments were observed in productive rearrangements about 90% or about 30% of the time, broadly matching IMGT annotations. In a later analysis, TCR association rates were found to vary across HLA loci, with the most associated TCRs seen for DRB1 alleles and the fewest for HLA-C alleles. The presence/absence analyses assumed that sequencing depth was roughly uniform across donors, and that assumption may not be true. In a later genetic analysis, a missense DCLRE1C variant was associated with V-gene and J-gene trimming of TCR beta chains, and the association was replicated in an independent cohort. The authors suggested that the approach could potentially be generalized to other disease states and immunological phenotypes. Because counts were too low, some 16 rarely observed V segments, including chromosome 9 orphons, were excluded from the earlier analysis of around 590 of the donors. Assigning TCR associations to individual alleles was difficult when HLA alleles, especially DR and DQ, strongly co-occurred.

The germline V gene supplies CDR1 MNHEY and CDR2 SVGAGI. Inclusive of the bounding cysteine and phenylalanine, the CDR3 is 15 residues long. Just CDR3 DNA is preserved here, 45 bases in frame from base 1. From V the trimming removes 5 bases and from J it removes 11 bases, while the gene matches leave 9 bases of the junction unaccounted for. This sequence was found in a woman aged 50 to 60 in good health and CMV-seropositive. Sequencing input: PBMCs. The chain employs TRBV6-5 and TRBJ1-6, and 10 bases in between align with TRBD1. At the DNA level, the sequence is TGTGCCAGCAGTACCTCCGGGACAGGGGTAACACCCCTCCACTTT. Its protein product is CASSTSGTGVTPLHF.